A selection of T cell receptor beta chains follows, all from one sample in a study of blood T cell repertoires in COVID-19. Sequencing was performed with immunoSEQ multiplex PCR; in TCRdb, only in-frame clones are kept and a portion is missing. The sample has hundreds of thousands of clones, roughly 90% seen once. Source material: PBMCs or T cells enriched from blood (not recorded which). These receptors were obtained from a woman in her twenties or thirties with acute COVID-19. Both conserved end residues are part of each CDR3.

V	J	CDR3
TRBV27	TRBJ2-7	CASSSLAGVNEQYF
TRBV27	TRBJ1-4	CASSLSRALNEKLFF
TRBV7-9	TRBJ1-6	CASSQGTGGENSPLHF
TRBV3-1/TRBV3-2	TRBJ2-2	CASRWEGGPLGDTGELFF
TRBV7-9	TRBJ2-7	CASSPGDVSYEQYF
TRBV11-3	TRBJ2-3	CASSRSGGVTDTQYF
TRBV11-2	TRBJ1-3	CASSRDGTLGNTIYF
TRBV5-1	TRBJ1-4	CASSLAAGVPGEKLFF
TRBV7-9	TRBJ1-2	CASSLEAGGYGYTF
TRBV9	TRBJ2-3	CASSVESARDTQYF
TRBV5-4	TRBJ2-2	CASSLDSASSYTGELFF
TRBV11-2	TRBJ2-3	CASSEWASTDTQYF
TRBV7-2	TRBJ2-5	CASSQMDSGLAGPGTQYF
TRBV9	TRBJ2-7	CASSSGQGASYEQYF
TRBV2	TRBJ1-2	CASSRTGVTYGYTF
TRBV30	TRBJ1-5	CAWSVDRGRLGSNQPQHF
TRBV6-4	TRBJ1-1	CASSGREGTEAFF
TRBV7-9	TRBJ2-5	CASSPTGGGETQYF
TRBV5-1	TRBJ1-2	CASSLSRDFYGYTF
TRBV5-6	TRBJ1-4	CASSAPGGIDEKLFF
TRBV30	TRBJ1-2	CAWSATGAEDGYTF
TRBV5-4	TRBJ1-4	CASSSPGQDEKLFF
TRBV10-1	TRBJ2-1	CASSERGSGDEQFF
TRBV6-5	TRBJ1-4	CASRSQEDRDEKLFF
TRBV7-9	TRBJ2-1	CASSAQTSGGGEQFF
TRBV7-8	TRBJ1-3	CASSFGAGFSGNTIYF
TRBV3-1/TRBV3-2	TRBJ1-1	CASSQELVLNTEAFF
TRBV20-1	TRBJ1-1	CSARPGGKAFF
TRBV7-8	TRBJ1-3	CASSQDSAGNTIYF
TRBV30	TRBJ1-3	CAWTQGTGNTIYF
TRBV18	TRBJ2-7	CASSPSLNEQYF
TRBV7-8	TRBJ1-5	CASSMGLLDQPQHF
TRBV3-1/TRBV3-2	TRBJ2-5	CASSHPGDQETQYF
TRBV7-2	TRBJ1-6	CASSPKGQRNSPLHF
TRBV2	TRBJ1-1	CANPDRGYTEAFF
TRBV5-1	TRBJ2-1	CASSSQGEQFF
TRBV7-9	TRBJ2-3	CASSPLTGSDTQYF
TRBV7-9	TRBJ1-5	CASSARDRGVDQPQHF
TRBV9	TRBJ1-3	CASSSTGHHSGNTIYF
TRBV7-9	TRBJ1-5	CASSPGGMGKPQHF
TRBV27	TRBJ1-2	CASSLTGTGDGYTF
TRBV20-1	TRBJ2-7	CSASDPGTGFYEQYF
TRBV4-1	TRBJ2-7	CASSSWAGGAYEQYF
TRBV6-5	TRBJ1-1	CASNRDRGTEAFF
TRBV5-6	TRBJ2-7	CASSLATGKSYEQYF
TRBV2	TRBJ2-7	CASTGGDSGLGEYF
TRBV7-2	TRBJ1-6	CASSLDRGNSPLHF